One sample yielded the 20 T cell receptor beta chains listed below, sequenced in a study of blood T cell repertoires in COVID-19. TCRdb keeps only in-frame clones here, not all; method: immunoSEQ multiplex PCR. The data contain around 120,000 clones, roughly 88% of them seen just once; the ten biggest clones take up 0.88%. The sample comprised peripheral blood. These receptors were obtained from a woman between 45 and 65 years old with active or convalescent COVID-19.

This clone was seen just once. This chain uses TRBV29-1 with TRBJ2-6; tentative D call: TRBD2 (7 bases). The CDR3 loop spans 16 amino acids. Germline lookup yields CDR1 SQVTM and CDR2 ANQGSEA. Here the CDR3 reads CSAYGRGASGANVLTF. CDR3 nucleotides: TGCAGTGCCTATGGCCGGGGGGCCTCTGGGGCCAACGTCCTGACTTTC.

V gene TRBV29-1 combines with J gene TRBJ2-1; the match to TRBD2 covers 10 bases. The CDR3 runs to 16 residues. The junction had 3 bases not matched to a gene; V was cut back by 1 base and J by 0 bases. The germline gives CDR1 SQVTM, CDR2 ANQGSEA. The CDR3 loop reads CSVEGRTSGSYNEQFF. The DNA of the CDR3 is TGCAGCGTTGAAGGGAGGACTAGCGGCTCCTACAATGAGCAGTTCTTC.

This chain joins TRBV20-1 and TRBJ2-4; D remains ambiguous. This CDR3 region has 10 residues. The V and J ends lost 3 bases and 8 bases respectively, with 5 bases between them. Germline CDR1 reads DFQATT; CDR2 reads SNEGSKA (reference sequence). CDR3 sequence (DNA): TGCAGTGCTAGTCTTGACATTCAGTACTTC. Translating it yields CSASLDIQYF.

The rearrangement joins TRBV7-9 to TRBJ2-1; maybe TRBD1 (6 bases). This CDR3 contains 15 residues. The germline V gene encodes CDR1 SEHNR and CDR2 FQNEAQ (reference sequence). V was trimmed by 5 bases and J by 6 bases, leaving 17 bases between them. This CDR3 is CASSPMDRSVNEQFF. The CDR3 DNA reads as TGTGCCAGCAGCCCCATGGACAGATCCGTCAATGAGCAGTTCTTC.

The chain has TRBV6-5 and TRBJ2-7; D is possibly TRBD2 (6 bases). The CDR3 sequence is 13 residues long. Germline V gene sequence: CDR1 MNHEY, CDR2 SVGAGI. V was trimmed by 4 bases and J by 4 bases, leaving 11 bases between them. The CDR3 region is CASSFPGTYEQYF. The DNA for the CDR3 is TGTGCCAGCAGTTTCCCGGGGACTTACGAGCAGTACTTC.

This chain joins TRBV27 and TRBJ2-7; TRBD2 aligns across 10 bases. Trimming at V came to 2 bases and at J to 6 bases, leaving 4 bases not matched to a gene. The length of the CDR3 is 14 residues. CDR1 and CDR2 (germline): MNHEY, SMNVEV (reference sequence). The CDR3 protein is CASSLSSGRFEQYF. The DNA for the CDR3 is TGTGCCAGCAGTTTAAGTAGCGGGAGGTTCGAGCAGTACTTC.

This clone was seen more than once but under ten times. The CDR3 protein is CAWAAQGSSNQPQHF. As DNA, the CDR3 is TGTGCCTGGGCCGCGCAGGGTAGTAGCAATCAGCCCCAGCATTTT. This chain links TRBV30 with TRBJ1-5, with D perhaps matching TRBD1 (5 bases). Deletions cut 5 bases from V and 0 bases from J, with 14 bases between. Germline CDR1 and CDR2: GTSNPN and SVGIG (reference sequence). The CDR3 is 15 amino acids.

The genes are TRBV6-6 and TRBJ2-2; D possibly corresponds to TRBD2 (6 bases). V was clipped by 7 bases and J by 6 bases, with 18 bases between them. This CDR3 comprises 15 residues. Germline V gene data show CDR1 as MNHNY and CDR2 as SVGAGI (reference sequence). For the CDR3, the DNA is TGTGCCAGCACCGCCTTACAGCGGGTGGCCGGGGAGCTGTTTTTT. Its protein is CASTALQRVAGELFF.

The chain combines TRBV28 with TRBJ2-5; D gene unclear. The V gene lost 5 bases and the J gene lost 9 bases, with 19 bases spanning the gap. The CDR3 sequence is 14 residues long. Germline-derived CDR1 and CDR2 are MDHEN and SYDVKM. The CDR3, as DNA: TGTGCCAGCAGTCCCACCAACAGTTTCTTGGCCCAGTACTTC. Protein product: CASSPTNSFLAQYF.

V gene TRBV5-1 combines with J gene TRBJ2-5, with 12 bases identical to TRBD1. The germline gives CDR1 SGHRS, CDR2 YFSETQ. The trim removed 4 bases at V and 4 bases at J, leaving 5 bases unmatched. The length of the CDR3 is 15 residues. CDR3 region: CASSRDRGLLETQYF. The CDR3 coding sequence is TGCGCCAGCAGCCGGGACAGGGGGCTTTTAGAGACCCAGTACTTC.

This rearrangement joins TRBV6-5 to TRBJ1-1, with D perhaps TRBD1 (5 bases). Germline CDR1 MNHEY, CDR2 SVGAGI. The V gene lost 7 bases and the J gene lost 5 bases, with 20 bases spanning the gap. This CDR3 comprises 15 residues. The CDR3 nucleotides read TGTGCCAGCATCACTTTGACGGCGGGGGATACTGAAGCTTTCTTT. It encodes CASITLTAGDTEAFF.

The V gene is TRBV9, the J gene TRBJ2-6; unclear D gene. The CDR3 extends over 17 amino acids. Trimming took off 0 bases at V and 1 base at J, with 11 bases between the two ends. Germline loops: CDR1 SGDLS, CDR2 YYNGEE. This chain's CDR3 is CASSVDASQSGANVLTF. In DNA, the CDR3 is TGTGCCAGCAGCGTAGATGCTAGTCAGTCTGGGGCCAACGTCCTGACTTTC. The full variable domain, with the rest looked up from reference TRBV9 and TRBJ2-6, is DSGVTQTPKHLITATGQRVTLRCSPRSGDLSVYWYQQSLDQGLQFLIQYYNGEERAKGNILERFSAQQFPDLHSELNLSSLELGDSALYFCASSVDASQSGANVLTFGAGSRLTVL.

This clone was seen more than once but under ten times. The chain recombines TRBV5-4 with TRBJ1-1; D remains unclear. The CDR3 totals 14 residues. CDR1 SGHNT and CDR2 YYREEE come from the germline V gene (reference sequence). V lost 0 bases to trimming and J lost 1 base, with 7 bases between them. The CDR3 sequence: CASSLARSNTEAFF. CDR3 DNA: TGTGCCAGCAGCTTGGCACGGTCGAACACTGAAGCTTTCTTT.

This sequence joins TRBV5-4 and TRBJ2-3; 12 nucleotides agree with TRBD2. The ends lost 2 bases at V and 3 bases at J; junction bases unmatched: 13. The length of the CDR3 is 19 residues. CDR1 and CDR2 (germline): SGHNT, YYREEE (reference sequence). The CDR3 DNA reads as TGTGCCAGCAGCTTCTCTCCGGGACTAGCGGGTGGAGGTACAGATACGCAGTATTTT. It codes for CASSFSPGLAGGGTDTQYF.

The V call is TRBV27, the J call TRBJ1-4; tentatively, D is TRBD1 (5 bases). Germline CDR1 reads MNHEY; CDR2 reads SMNVEV (reference sequence). This CDR3 region has 15 residues. V gave up 5 bases and J gave up 5 bases, with 15 bases separating them. For the CDR3, the DNA is TGTGCCAGCAGTCCCGCGGGGCCCTTCAATGAAAAACTGTTTTTT. As protein: CASSPAGPFNEKLFF. The whole variable domain, remainder taken from reference TRBV27 and TRBJ1-4, is EAQVTQNPRYLITVTGKKLTVTCSQNMNHEYMSWYRQDPGLGLRQIYYSMNVEVTDKGDVPEGYKVSRKEKRNFPLILESPSPNQTSLYFCASSPAGPFNEKLFFGSGTQLSVL.

The chain combines TRBV18 with TRBJ2-7, with 9 bases fitting TRBD1. Germline CDR1 and CDR2: KGHSH and LQKENI. The CDR3 length is 13 residues. V shed 5 bases, J shed 6 bases, and the junction held 5 bases outside the gene matches. CDR3 loop: CASSSDRGGEQYF. For the CDR3, the DNA is TGTGCCAGCTCATCGGACAGGGGAGGCGAGCAGTACTTC.

The rearrangement uses TRBV10-3 and TRBJ2-1; 8 bases fit TRBD2. Germline V lookup: CDR1 ENHRY, CDR2 SYGVKD. Unmatched junction bases numbered 10, after V lost 5 bases and J lost 4 bases. The CDR3 sequence is 16 residues long. The CDR3 sequence: CAISHALAEPYNEQFF. The CDR3 region has the DNA TGTGCCATCAGTCACGCACTAGCGGAGCCGTACAATGAGCAGTTCTTC.

The genes are TRBV18 and TRBJ2-1; 9 nucleotides match TRBD1. The germline CDR1 and CDR2 sequences are KGHSH and LQKENI. Losses at the gene ends were 1 base for V and 9 bases for J; bases not matched to a gene: 4. This CDR3 has 14 amino acids. CDR3 protein: CASSPRTGDGEQFF. The CDR3 DNA sequence: TGTGCCAGCTCACCACGGACAGGGGACGGTGAGCAGTTCTTC.

V is TRBV15 and J is TRBJ2-7, with TRBD1 matching 10 bases. Per the germline V gene, CDR1 is LNHNV and CDR2 is YYDKDF (reference sequence). Trimming removed 1 base from V and 0 bases from J; junction bases left unmatched: 12. CDR3 length equals 19 residues. Written as DNA, the CDR3 is TGTGCCACCAGCAGAGGTCGGGACAGGGGAACGAAGAGCTCCTACGAGCAGTACTTC. Its protein is CATSRGRDRGTKSSYEQYF.

The chain recombines TRBV29-1 with TRBJ2-7, with 10 positions matching TRBD2. The CDR3 runs to 13 residues. Germline CDR1 reads SQVTM; CDR2 reads ANQGSEA. The V segment lost 7 bases and the J segment 0 bases; nucleotides outside the gene matches: 3. The CDR3 sequence: CSARTSGSYEQYF. The CDR3 nucleotides read TGCAGCGCACGGACTAGCGGCTCCTACGAGCAGTACTTC.